This record looks at one T cell receptor (beta chain) sequence and its context. This record comes from a study of blood T cell repertoires in COVID-19. Here immunoSEQ multiplex PCR was the method, and the copy in TCRdb shows in-frame clones only, minus some. The data contain about 64,000 clones, 88% of them singletons. Seattle researchers signed up patients amid active infection and tracked them longitudinally. Looked up from germline, CDR1 is MGHRA and CDR2 is YSYEKL. The CDR3 length is 17 residues. V was clipped by 0 bases and J by 4 bases, with 16 bases between them. This chain uses TRBV4-1 with TRBJ2-1; a possible D gene is TRBD1 (5 bases). This sequence originates from a woman aged 60-75 years with COVID-19, enrolled during active disease. Sequenced material: peripheral blood. CDR3 coding DNA: TGCGCCAGCAGCCAAGATAAAGTGACAGAATATTACAATGAGCAGTTCTTC. This translates into CASSQDKVTEYYNEQFF.